This TCR beta chain originates from a study of vaccination effects on CD4 cells after COVID-19. Across the whole study: Samples collected post-vaccine were obtained a median of 72 days after the second dose.

Assay used: immunoSEQ multiplex PCR; TCRdb lists only in-frame clones, some missing. The sample lists around 66,000 clones; around 70% were seen once. An approximately nine-day culture period preceded the isolation of CD4+ T cells. Every participant took two doses of the BNT162b2 or mRNA-1273 vaccine. Half the medium was swapped for IL-2 medium on days 3 and 7. Comments on this clone: Its antigen is as yet unknown.

CDR3 length equals 15 residues. Source: CD4+ T cells from PBMCs cultured without peptide, taken after COVID-19 vaccination. The chain combines TRBV21-1 with TRBJ2-7; the listed D gene, TRBD2, was not tested against the DNA. TRBV21-1 is shown as a pseudogene. The clonotype originates from a human donor who received a COVID-19 vaccine. The CDR3, as DNA: TGTGCCAGCAGCAAAGGTCGGGTCAGCGCCTACGAGCAGTACGTC. Its translation is CASSKGRVSAYEQYV.